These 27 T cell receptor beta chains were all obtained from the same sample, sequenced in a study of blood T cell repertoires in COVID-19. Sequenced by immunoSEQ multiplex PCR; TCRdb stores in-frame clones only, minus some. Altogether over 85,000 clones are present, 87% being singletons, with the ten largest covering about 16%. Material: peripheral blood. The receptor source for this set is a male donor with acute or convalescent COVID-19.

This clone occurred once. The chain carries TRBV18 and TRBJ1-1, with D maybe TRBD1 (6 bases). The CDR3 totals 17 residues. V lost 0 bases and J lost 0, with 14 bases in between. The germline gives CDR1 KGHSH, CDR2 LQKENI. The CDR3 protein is CASSPPMGGGLNTEAFF. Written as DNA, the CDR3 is TGTGCCAGCTCACCACCGATGGGGGGGGGCCTGAACACTGAAGCTTTCTTT.

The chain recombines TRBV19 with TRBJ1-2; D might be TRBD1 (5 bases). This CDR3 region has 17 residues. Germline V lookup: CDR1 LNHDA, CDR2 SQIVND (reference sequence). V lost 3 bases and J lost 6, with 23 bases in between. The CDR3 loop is CASSIRRTRGRADGYTF. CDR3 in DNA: TGTGCCAGTAGTATCAGACGGACGCGGGGCAGGGCGGATGGCTACACCTTC.

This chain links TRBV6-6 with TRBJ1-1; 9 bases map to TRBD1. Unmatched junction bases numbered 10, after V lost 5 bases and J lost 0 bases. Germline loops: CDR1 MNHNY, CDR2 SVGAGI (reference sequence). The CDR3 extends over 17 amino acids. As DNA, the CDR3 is TGTGCCAGCAGTCTCCGAGTGGGACAGGGCGTGAACACTGAAGCTTTCTTT. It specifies CASSLRVGQGVNTEAFF.

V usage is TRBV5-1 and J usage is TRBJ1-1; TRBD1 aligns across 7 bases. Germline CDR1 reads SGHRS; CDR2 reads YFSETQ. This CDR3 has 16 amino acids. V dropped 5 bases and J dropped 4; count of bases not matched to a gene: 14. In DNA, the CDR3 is TGCGCCAGCAGACGAAATTTGGGACAGATGAGCACTGAAGCTTTCTTT. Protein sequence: CASRRNLGQMSTEAFF.

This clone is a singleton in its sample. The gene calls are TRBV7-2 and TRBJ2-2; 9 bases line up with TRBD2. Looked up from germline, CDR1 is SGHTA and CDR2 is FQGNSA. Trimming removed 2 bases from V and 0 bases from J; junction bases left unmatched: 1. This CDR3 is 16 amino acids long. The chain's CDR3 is CASSLIAGANTGELFF. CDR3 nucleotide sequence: TGTGCCAGCAGCTTAATAGCGGGGGCGAACACCGGGGAGCTGTTTTTT. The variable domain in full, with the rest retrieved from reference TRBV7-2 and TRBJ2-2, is GAGVSQSPSNKVTEKGKDVELRCDPISGHTALYWYRQSLGQGLEFLIYFQGNSAPDKSGLPSDRFSAERTGGSVSTLTIQRTQQEDSAVYLCASSLIAGANTGELFFGEGSRLTVL.

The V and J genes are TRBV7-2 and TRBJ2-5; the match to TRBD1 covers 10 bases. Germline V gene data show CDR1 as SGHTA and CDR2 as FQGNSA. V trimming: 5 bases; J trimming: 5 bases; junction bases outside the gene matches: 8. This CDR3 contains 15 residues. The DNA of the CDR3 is TGTGCCAGCAGCCTCCCGACAGGGGGCAGTGAGACCCAGTACTTC. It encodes CASSLPTGGSETQYF.

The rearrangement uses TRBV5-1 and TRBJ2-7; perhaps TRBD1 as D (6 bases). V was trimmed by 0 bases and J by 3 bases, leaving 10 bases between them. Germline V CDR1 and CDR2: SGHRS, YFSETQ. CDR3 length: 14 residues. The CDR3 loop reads CASSLGTVIYEQYF. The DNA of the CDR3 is TGCGCCAGCAGCTTGGGGACAGTTATCTACGAGCAGTACTTC.

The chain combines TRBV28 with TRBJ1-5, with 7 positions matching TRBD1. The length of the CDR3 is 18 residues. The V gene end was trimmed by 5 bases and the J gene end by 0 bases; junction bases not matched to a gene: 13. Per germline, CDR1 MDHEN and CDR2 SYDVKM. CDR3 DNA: TGTGCCAGCAGTACCCCGACAGGGAGGTCTTATAGCAATCAGCCCCAGCATTTT. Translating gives CASSTPTGRSYSNQPQHF.

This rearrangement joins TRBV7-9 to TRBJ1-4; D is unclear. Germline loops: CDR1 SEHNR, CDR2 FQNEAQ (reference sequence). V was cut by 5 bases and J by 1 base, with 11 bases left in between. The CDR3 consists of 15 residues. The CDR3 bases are TGTGCCAGCAGCCGTGCGGCCGAAACTAATGAAAAACTGTTTTTT. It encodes CASSRAAETNEKLFF.

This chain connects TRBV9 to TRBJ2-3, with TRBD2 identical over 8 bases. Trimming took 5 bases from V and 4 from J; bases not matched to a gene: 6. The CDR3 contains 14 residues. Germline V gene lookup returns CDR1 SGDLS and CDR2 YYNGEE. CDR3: CASSAGGGPDTQYF. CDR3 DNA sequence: TGTGCCAGCAGTGCGGGGGGAGGCCCAGATACGCAGTATTTT.

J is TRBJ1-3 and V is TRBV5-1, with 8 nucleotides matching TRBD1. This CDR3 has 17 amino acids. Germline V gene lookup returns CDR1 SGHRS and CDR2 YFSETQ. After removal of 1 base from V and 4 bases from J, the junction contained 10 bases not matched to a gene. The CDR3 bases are TGCGCCAGCAGCTTGTCCGTGACAGGGGTTGGCGGAAACACCATATATTTT. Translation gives CASSLSVTGVGGNTIYF.

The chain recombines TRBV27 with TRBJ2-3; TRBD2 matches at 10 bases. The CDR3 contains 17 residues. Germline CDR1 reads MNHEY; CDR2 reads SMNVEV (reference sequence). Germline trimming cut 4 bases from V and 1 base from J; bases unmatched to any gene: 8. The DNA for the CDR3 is TGTGCCAGCAGTTACACTCCTAGCGGGGGCCGCACAGATACGCAGTATTTT. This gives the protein CASSYTPSGGRTDTQYF.

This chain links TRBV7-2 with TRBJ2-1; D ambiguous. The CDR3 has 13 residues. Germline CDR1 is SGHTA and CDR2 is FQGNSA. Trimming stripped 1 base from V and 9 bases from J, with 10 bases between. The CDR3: CASSLESLFEQFF. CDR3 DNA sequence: TGTGCCAGCAGCTTAGAATCCCTATTTGAGCAGTTCTTC.

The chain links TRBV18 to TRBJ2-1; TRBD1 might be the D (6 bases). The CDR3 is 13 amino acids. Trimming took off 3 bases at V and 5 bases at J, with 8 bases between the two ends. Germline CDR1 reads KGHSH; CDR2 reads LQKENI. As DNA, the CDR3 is TGTGCCAGCTCACCGGACAGTGACAATGAGCAGTTCTTC. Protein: CASSPDSDNEQFF. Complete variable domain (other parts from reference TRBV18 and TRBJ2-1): NAGVMQNPRHLVRRRGQEARLRCSPMKGHSHVYWYRQLPEEGLKFMVYLQKENIIDESGMPKERFSAEFPKEGPSILRIQQVVRGDSAAYFCASSPDSDNEQFFGPGTRLTVL.

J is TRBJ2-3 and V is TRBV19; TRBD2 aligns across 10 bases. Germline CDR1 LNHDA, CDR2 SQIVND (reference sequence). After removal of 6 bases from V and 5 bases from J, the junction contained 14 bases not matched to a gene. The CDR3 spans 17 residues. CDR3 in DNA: TGTGCCAGTAGCCCGTCTATAGCGGGGGGCCGGGGAGATACGCAGTATTTT. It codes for CASSPSIAGGRGDTQYF.

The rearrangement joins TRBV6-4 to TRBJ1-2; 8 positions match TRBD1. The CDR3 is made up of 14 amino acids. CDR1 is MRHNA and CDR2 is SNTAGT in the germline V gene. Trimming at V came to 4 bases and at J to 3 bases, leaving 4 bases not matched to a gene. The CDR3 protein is CASSVEQGDYGYTF. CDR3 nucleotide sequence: TGTGCCAGCAGTGTAGAACAGGGGGACTATGGCTACACCTTC.

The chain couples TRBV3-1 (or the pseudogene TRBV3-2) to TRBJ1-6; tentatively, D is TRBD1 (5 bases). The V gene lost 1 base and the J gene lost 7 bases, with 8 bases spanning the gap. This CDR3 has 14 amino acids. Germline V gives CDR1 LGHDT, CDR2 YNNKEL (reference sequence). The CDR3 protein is CASSQGTRNSPLHF. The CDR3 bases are TGTGCCAGCAGCCAAGGGACACGAAATTCACCCCTCCACTTT.

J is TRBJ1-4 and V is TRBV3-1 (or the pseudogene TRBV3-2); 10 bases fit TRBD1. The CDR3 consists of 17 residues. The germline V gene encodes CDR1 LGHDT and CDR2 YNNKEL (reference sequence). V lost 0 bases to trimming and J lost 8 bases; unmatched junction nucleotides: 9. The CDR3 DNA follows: TGTGCCAGCAGCCAAGATCAGGGTGGGACAGGGGAAGAAAAACTGTTTTTT. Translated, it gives CASSQDQGGTGEEKLFF.

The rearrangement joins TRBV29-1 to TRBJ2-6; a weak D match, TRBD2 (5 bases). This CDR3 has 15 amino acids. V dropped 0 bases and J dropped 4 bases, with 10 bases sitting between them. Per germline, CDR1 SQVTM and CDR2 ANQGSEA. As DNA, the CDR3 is TGCAGCGTTGAAGAACCGGGGAGCGGGGCCAACGTCCTGACTTTC. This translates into CSVEEPGSGANVLTF.

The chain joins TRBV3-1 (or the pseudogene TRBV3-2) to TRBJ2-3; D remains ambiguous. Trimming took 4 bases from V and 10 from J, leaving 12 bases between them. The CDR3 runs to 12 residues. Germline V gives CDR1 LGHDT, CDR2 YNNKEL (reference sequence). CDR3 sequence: CASSLQNQAQYF. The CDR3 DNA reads TGTGCCAGCAGCCTCCAGAACCAGGCGCAGTATTTT.

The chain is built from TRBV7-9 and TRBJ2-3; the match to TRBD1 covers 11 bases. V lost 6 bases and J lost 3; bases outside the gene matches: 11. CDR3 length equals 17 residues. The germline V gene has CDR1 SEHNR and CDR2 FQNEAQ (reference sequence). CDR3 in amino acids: CASRPRLGQGGTDTQYF. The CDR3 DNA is TGTGCCAGCAGACCCAGGTTGGGACAGGGGGGAACAGATACGCAGTATTTT.

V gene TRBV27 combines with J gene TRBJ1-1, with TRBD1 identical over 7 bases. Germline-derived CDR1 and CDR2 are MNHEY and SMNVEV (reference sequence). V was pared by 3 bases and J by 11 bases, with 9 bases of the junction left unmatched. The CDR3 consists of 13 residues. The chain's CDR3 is CASSFNEQGLAFF. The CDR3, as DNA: TGTGCCAGCAGTTTTAACGAACAGGGGTTGGCTTTCTTT.

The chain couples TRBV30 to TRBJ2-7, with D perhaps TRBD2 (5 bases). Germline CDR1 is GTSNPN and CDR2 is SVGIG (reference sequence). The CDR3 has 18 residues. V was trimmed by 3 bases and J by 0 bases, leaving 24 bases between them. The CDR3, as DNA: TGTGCCTGGAGCGACCGATGGGGAGAGTTATCCCACTCCTACGAGCAGTACTTC. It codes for CAWSDRWGELSHSYEQYF.

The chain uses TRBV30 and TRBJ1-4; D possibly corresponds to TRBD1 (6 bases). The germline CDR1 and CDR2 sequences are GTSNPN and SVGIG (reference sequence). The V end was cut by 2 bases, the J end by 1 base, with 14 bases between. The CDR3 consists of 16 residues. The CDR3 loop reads CAWSYRVIGTNEKLFF. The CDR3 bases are TGTGCCTGGAGTTACAGGGTGATTGGAACTAATGAAAAACTGTTTTTT. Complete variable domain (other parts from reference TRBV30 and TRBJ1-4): SQTIHQWPATLVQPVGSPLSLECTVEGTSNPNLYWYRQAAGRGLQLLFYSVGIGQISSEVPQNLSASRPQDRQFILSSKKLLLSDSGFYLCAWSYRVIGTNEKLFFGSGTQLSVL.

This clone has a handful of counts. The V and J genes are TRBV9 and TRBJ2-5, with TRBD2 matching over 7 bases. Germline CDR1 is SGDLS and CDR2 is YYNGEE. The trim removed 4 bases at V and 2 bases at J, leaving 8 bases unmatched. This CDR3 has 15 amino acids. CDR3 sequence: CASSTSGRGQETQYF. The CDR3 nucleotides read TGTGCCAGCAGCACCTCGGGGCGGGGGCAAGAGACCCAGTACTTC.

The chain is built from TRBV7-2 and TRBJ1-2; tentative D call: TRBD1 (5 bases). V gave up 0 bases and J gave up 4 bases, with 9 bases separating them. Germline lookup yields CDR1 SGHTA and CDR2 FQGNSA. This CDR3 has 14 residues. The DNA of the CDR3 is TGTGCCAGCAGCTTAGCCCCAGGGCCCTATGGCTACACCTTC. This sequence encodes CASSLAPGPYGYTF.

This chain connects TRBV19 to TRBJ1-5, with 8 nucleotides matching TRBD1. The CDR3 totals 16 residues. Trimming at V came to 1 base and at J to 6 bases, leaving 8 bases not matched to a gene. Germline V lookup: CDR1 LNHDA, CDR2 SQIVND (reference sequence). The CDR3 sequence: CASSIAHDRGGQPQHF. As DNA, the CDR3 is TGTGCCAGTAGTATAGCCCACGACAGGGGAGGTCAGCCCCAGCATTTT.